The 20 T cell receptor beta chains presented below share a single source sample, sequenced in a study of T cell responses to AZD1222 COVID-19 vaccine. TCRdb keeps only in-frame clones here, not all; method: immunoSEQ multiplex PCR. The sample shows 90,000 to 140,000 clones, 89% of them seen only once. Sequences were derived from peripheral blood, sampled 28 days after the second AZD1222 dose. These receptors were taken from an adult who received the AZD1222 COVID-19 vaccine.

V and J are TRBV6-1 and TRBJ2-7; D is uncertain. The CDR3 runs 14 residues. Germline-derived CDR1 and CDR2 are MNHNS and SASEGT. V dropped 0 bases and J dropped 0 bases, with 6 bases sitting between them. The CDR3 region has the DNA TGTGCCAGCAGTGAAGCTGAACTCTCCTACGAGCAGTACTTC. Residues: CASSEAELSYEQYF.

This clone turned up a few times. The CDR3 DNA reads as TGCGCCAGCAGTGAAGGGTTAAAGACTAGACATTTT. Translating it yields CASSEGLKTRHF. The J gene is TRBJ1-5, the V gene TRBV10-1; no definite D call. The V gene's germline CDR1 is WNHNN and CDR2 SYGVQD (reference sequence). There are 12 residues in the CDR3. V was pared by 3 bases and J by 16 bases, with 16 bases between.

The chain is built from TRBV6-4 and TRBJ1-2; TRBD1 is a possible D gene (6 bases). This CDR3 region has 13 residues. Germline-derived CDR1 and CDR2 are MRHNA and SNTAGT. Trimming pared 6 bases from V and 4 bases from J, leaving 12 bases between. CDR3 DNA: TGTGCCAGCAGGGCACAGGGAAGCTATGGCTACACCTTC. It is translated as CASRAQGSYGYTF.

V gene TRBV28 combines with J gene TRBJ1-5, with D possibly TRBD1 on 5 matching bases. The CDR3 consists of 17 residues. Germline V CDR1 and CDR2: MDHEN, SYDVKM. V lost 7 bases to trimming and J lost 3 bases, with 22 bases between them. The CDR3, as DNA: TGTGCCAGCACCCCAGTGGCGGGGGGAGGCCTCAATCAGCCCCAGCATTTT. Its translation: CASTPVAGGGLNQPQHF.

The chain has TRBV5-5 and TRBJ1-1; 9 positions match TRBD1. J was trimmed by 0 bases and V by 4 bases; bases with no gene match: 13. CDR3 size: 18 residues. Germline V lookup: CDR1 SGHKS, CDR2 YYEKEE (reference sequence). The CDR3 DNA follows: TGTGCCAGCAGCCCGATACAGGGGGCCTTGTTAGTGAACACTGAAGCTTTCTTT. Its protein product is CASSPIQGALLVNTEAFF.

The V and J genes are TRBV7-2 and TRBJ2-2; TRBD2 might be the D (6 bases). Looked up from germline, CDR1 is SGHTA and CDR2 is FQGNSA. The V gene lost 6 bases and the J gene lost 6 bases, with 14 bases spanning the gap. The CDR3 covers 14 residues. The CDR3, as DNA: TGTGCCAGCAGGTCAAGCAGGGAGGCCGGGGAGCTGTTTTTT. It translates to CASRSSREAGELFF.

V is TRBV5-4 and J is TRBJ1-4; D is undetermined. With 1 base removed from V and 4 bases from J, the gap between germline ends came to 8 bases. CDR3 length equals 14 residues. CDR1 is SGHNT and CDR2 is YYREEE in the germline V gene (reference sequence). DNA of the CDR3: TGTGCCAGCAGCTTGCGCGCCAATAATGAAAAACTGTTTTTT. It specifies CASSLRANNEKLFF.

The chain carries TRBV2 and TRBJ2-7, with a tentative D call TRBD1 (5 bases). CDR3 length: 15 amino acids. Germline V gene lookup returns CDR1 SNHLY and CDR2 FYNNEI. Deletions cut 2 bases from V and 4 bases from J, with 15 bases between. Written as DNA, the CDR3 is TGTGCCAGCAGTGAAATGGCAGGGTTTACGTACGAGCAGTACTTC. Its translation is CASSEMAGFTYEQYF.

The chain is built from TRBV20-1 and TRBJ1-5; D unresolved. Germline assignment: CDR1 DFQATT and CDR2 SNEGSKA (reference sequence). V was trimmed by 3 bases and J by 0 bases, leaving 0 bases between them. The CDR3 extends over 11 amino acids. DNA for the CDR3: TGCAGTGCTAGTAGCAATCAGCCCCAGCATTTT. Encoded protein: CSASSNQPQHF.

CDR3 sequence (DNA): TGTGCCAGCAGCTCACTAAGACTAGCGGGAGGGTTCGATGAGCAGTTCTTC. Amino acid sequence: CASSSLRLAGGFDEQFF. This chain links TRBV11-2 with TRBJ2-1; 14 positions match TRBD2. The trim removed 4 bases at V and 8 bases at J, leaving 10 bases unmatched. The germline gives CDR1 SGHAT, CDR2 FQNNGV. CDR3 size: 17 residues.

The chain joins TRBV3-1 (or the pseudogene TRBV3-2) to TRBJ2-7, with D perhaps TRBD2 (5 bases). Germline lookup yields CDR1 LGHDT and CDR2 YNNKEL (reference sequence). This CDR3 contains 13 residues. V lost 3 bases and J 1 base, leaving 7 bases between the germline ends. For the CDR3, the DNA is TGTGCCAGCAGCCAGGACTTTTCCTACGAGCAGTACTTC. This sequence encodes CASSQDFSYEQYF.

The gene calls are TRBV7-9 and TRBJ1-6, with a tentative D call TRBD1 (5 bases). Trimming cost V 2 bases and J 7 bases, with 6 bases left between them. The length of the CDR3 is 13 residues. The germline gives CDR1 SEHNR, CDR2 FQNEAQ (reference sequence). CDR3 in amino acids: CASSLSGNSPLHF. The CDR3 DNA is TGTGCCAGCAGCTTATCAGGGAATTCACCCCTCCACTTT.

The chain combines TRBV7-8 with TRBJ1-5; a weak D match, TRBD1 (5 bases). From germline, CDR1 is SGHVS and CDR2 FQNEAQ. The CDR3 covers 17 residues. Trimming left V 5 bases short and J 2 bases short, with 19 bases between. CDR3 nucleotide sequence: TGTGCCAGCAGCGCCTACGGACTGGGGCAGCGCAATCAGCCCCAGCATTTT. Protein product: CASSAYGLGQRNQPQHF.

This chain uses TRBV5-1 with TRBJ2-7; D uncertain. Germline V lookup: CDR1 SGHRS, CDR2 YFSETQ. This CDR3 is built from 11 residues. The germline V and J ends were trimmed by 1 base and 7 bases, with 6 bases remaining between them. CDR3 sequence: CASSLSGEQYF. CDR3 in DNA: TGCGCCAGCAGCTTGAGTGGGGAGCAGTACTTC.

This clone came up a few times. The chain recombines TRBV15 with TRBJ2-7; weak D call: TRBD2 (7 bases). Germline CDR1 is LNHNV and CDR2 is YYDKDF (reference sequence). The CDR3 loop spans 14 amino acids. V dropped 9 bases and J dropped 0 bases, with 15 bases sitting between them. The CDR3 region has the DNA TGTGCCACGGGTAGGGGGGGTGGCTCCTACGAGCAGTACTTC. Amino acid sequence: CATGRGGGSYEQYF.

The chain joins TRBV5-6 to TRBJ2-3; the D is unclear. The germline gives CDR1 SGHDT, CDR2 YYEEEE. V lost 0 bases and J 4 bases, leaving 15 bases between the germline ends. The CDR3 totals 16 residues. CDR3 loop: CASSLVRLPMPDTQYF. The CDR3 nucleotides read TGTGCCAGCAGCTTGGTTCGGCTACCTATGCCAGATACGCAGTATTTT.

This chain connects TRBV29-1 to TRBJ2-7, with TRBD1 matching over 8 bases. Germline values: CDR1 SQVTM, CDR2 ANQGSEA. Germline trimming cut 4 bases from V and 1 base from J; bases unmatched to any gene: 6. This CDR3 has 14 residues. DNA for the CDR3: TGCAGCGTTGGGAGGACAGGGCGTTCCTACGAGCAGTACTTC. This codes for CSVGRTGRSYEQYF.

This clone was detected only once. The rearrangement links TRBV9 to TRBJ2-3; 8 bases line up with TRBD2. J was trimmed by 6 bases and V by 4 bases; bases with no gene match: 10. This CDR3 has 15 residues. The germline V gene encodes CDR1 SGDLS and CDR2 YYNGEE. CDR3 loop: CASSFDPGGGDTQYF. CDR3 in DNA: TGTGCCAGCAGCTTCGACCCGGGGGGGGGCGATACGCAGTATTTT.

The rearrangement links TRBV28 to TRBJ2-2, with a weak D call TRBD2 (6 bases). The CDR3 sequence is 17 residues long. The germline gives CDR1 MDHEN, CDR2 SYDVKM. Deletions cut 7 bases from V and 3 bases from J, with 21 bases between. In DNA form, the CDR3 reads TGTGCCAGCATTCACATTGGGGGAGGCTCGGACACCGGGGAGCTGTTTTTT. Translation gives CASIHIGGGSDTGELFF.

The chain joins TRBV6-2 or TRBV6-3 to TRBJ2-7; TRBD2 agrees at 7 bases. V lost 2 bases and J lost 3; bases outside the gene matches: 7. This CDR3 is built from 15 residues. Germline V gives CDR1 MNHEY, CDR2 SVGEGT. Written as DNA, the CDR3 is TGTGCCAGCAGTTACACGGGGGGTCCCTACTACGAGCAGTACTTC. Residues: CASSYTGGPYYEQYF.